Listed below are T cell receptor beta chains from one sample, sequenced in a study of CD8+ T cells in alopecia areata. The repertoire was sequenced with immunoSEQ multiplex PCR; TCRdb's copy has only in-frame clones and lacks some. This table has 25,000 to 35,000 clones, 62% appearing once. The sequenced sample consisted of NKG2D-high CD8+ T cells sorted from blood. The source of these receptors is a human donor with alopecia areata. CDR3s include the opening cysteine and the closing phenylalanine or tryptophan. D genes are given only for firm matches. A row's size may be missing; if present it is once, few, many or a size class.

j_gene | v_gene | d_gene | abundance | CDR3aa | CDR3nt
TRBJ2-7 | TRBV27 | . | . | CASSSSDSVYEQYF | TGTGCCAGCAGCTCATCGGACAGTGTCTACGAGCAGTACTTC
TRBJ2-7 | TRBV7-8 | TRBD1 | once | CASSADRGPAYEQYF | TGTGCCAGCAGCGCTGACAGGGGGCCGGCCTACGAGCAGTACTTC
TRBJ2-7 | TRBV20-1 | . | . | CSARGAEQYF | TGCAGTGCTAGAGGAGCCGAGCAGTACTTC
TRBJ2-1 | TRBV5-1 | TRBD2 | . | CASSESGRVWVHEQFF | TGCGCCAGCAGCGAAAGCGGGAGGGTTTGGGTGCATGAGCAGTTCTTC
TRBJ2-1 | TRBV29-1 | TRBD2 | . | CSGPGLGGDEQFF | TGCAGCGGCCCGGGACTAGGAGGCGATGAGCAGTTCTTC
TRBJ2-7 | TRBV27 | . | few | CASSLGGLHREQYF | TGTGCCAGCAGTTTAGGAGGACTTCATCGGGAGCAGTACTTC
TRBJ1-1 | TRBV29-1 | TRBD1 | few | CSVEMTGLNTEAFF | TGCAGCGTTGAAATGACAGGGCTGAACACTGAAGCTTTCTTT
TRBJ2-3 | TRBV5-6 | . | . | CASSPGLPPGTDTQYF | TGTGCCAGCAGCCCGGGGCTCCCCCCTGGCACAGATACGCAGTATTTT
TRBJ2-1 | TRBV7-2 | . | few | CASSLLVGYSYNEQFF | TGTGCCAGCAGCTTACTGGTTGGGTACTCCTACAATGAGCAGTTCTTC
TRBJ1-1 | TRBV29-1 | . | . | CSVVLCVEMNTEAFF | TGCAGCGTTGTCTTGTGCGTTGAAATGAACACTGAAGCTTTCTTT
TRBJ1-1 | TRBV4-1 | . | . | CASSPGVTEAFF | TGCGCCAGCAGCCCCGGGGTAACTGAAGCTTTCTTT
TRBJ2-7 | TRBV2 | TRBD2 | . | CASSVRLAGVYEQYF | TGTGCCAGCAGTGTTAGACTAGCGGGGGTTTACGAGCAGTACTTC
TRBJ2-7 | TRBV30 | . | . | CAWMGRLAGYYEQYF | TGTGCCTGGATGGGAAGGCTGGCGGGATACTACGAGCAGTACTTC